A selection of T cell receptor beta chains follows, all from one sample in a study of shared clonotypes between healthy human individuals. TCRdb's table, derived via immunoSEQ multiplex PCR, lists solely in-frame clones and lacks some. The sample has around 500,000 clones, less than 80% seen once. Sequencing was done on a sample of PBMCs. These receptors were collected from a woman aged 40 to 50 in good health. Some clones in this sample may be carry-over from other donors' samples. Each CDR3 is given with its conserved first and last residue. D genes are given only for firm matches. Clone sizes are given selectively: once, few, many, or a class where the clone is expanded.

D: TRBD2; J: TRBJ2-2; size: -; V: TRBV4-3; CDR3: CASSQDLAGRTGELFF; DNA: TGCGCCAGCAGCCAAGACCTAGCGGGAAGGACCGGGGAGCTGTTTTTT
D: -; J: TRBJ2-5; size: -; V: TRBV5-4; CDR3: CASSLKRAQETQYF; DNA: TGTGCCAGCAGCTTGAAGAGGGCACAAGAGACCCAGTACTTC
D: -; J: TRBJ2-2; size: many; V: TRBV19; CDR3: CASSISRRAGELFF; DNA: TGTGCCAGTAGTATTTCCAGGAGGGCCGGGGAGCTGTTTTTT
D: -; J: TRBJ1-2; size: -; V: TRBV9; CDR3: CASSPFRDKHNYGYTF; DNA: TGTGCCAGCAGTCCGTTTCGGGACAAACATAACTATGGCTACACCTTC
D: -; J: TRBJ2-2; size: -; V: TRBV5-4; CDR3: CASSLIGTGELFF; DNA: TGTGCCAGCAGCTTGATAGGGACCGGGGAGCTGTTTTTT
D: TRBD1; J: TRBJ1-4; size: many; V: TRBV4-1; CDR3: CASSPTGVRTNEKLFF; DNA: TGCGCCAGCAGCCCGACAGGGGTTCGGACTAATGAAAAACTGTTTTTT
D: -; J: TRBJ2-6; size: few; V: TRBV19; CDR3: CASSIDPQGVSGANVLTF; DNA: TGTGCCAGTAGTATAGATCCCCAAGGGGTCTCTGGGGCCAACGTCCTGACTTTC
D: -; J: TRBJ2-1; size: -; V: TRBV9; CDR3: CASSVGTPYNEQFF; DNA: TGTGCCAGCAGCGTGGGGACTCCTTACAATGAGCAGTTCTTC
D: -; J: TRBJ2-3; size: -; V: TRBV6-1; CDR3: CASSPGAITDTQYF; DNA: TGTGCCAGCAGTCCAGGGGCGATCACAGATACGCAGTATTTT
D: TRBD2; J: TRBJ2-7; size: -; V: TRBV5-1; CDR3: CASSPTSGESSYEQYF; DNA: TGCGCCAGCAGTCCAACTAGCGGAGAAAGCTCCTACGAGCAGTACTTC
D: -; J: TRBJ1-3; size: -; V: TRBV2; CDR3: CASRSMYTIYF; DNA: TGTGCCAGCAGATCTATGTACACCATATATTTT
D: -; J: TRBJ1-5; size: -; V: TRBV28; CDR3: CASSLSSKGRSQPQHF; DNA: TGTGCCAGCAGTTTATCCTCTAAGGGGCGGTCTCAGCCCCAGCATTTT
D: TRBD1; J: TRBJ1-2; size: -; V: TRBV18; CDR3: CASSTDRFGYGYTF; DNA: TGTGCCAGCTCAACGGACAGGTTTGGCTATGGCTACACCTTC
D: -; J: TRBJ2-7; size: -; V: TRBV28; CDR3: CASSFRHFSLYEQYF; DNA: TGTGCCAGCAGTTTTCGACATTTCTCCCTTTACGAGCAGTACTTC
D: -; J: TRBJ1-5; size: -; V: TRBV7-3; CDR3: CASSLLGYISNQPQHF; DNA: TGTGCCAGCAGCTTACTGGGCTACATTTCCAATCAGCCCCAGCATTTT
D: -; J: TRBJ2-1; size: -; V: TRBV7-2; CDR3: CASSFQQGKSSYNEQFF; DNA: TGTGCCAGCAGCTTTCAACAGGGAAAAAGCTCCTACAATGAGCAGTTCTTC
D: -; J: TRBJ2-7; size: -; V: TRBV11-2; CDR3: CASSFQTAYEQYF; DNA: TGTGCCAGCAGCTTCCAGACGGCCTACGAGCAGTACTTC
D: TRBD1; J: TRBJ2-5; size: -; V: TRBV7-9; CDR3: CASSLDLTGLETQYF; DNA: TGTGCCAGCAGCTTGGACCTGACAGGGTTAGAGACCCAGTACTTC
D: TRBD2; J: TRBJ2-3; size: -; V: TRBV10-3; CDR3: CAIKWGLADTDTQYF; DNA: TGTGCCATCAAATGGGGACTAGCGGACACAGATACGCAGTATTTT
D: -; J: TRBJ2-5; size: once; V: TRBV7-9; CDR3: CASSGSSETQYF; DNA: TGTGCCAGCAGCGGGTCCTCCGAGACCCAGTACTTC
D: -; J: TRBJ1-4; size: once; V: TRBV2; CDR3: CASGGRALIRELFF; DNA: TGTGCCAGTGGAGGACGGGCCCTAATTCGGGAACTGTTTTTT
D: TRBD1; J: TRBJ1-1; size: -; V: TRBV2; CDR3: CASSQDRLEAFF; DNA: TGTGCCAGCAGCCAGGACAGGCTAGAAGCTTTCTTT
D: -; J: TRBJ1-3; size: -; V: TRBV9; CDR3: CASSVGGASANTIYF; DNA: TGTGCCAGCAGCGTAGGGGGTGCCTCCGCGAACACCATATATTTT
D: -; J: TRBJ2-2; size: -; V: TRBV9; CDR3: CASSFRDITNGELFF; DNA: TGTGCCAGCAGCTTCCGGGACATCACGAACGGGGAGCTGTTTTTT
D: -; J: TRBJ2-7; size: -; V: TRBV19; CDR3: CASSIVLYRLDRAGEQYF; DNA: TGTGCCAGTAGTATAGTCCTTTATAGGCTCGATAGGGCTGGAGAGCAGTACTTC
D: TRBD2; J: TRBJ2-1; size: once; V: TRBV7-3; CDR3: CASSPLAAGGEQFF; DNA: TGTGCCAGCAGCCCATTGGCAGCGGGAGGGGAGCAGTTCTTC
D: TRBD1; J: TRBJ1-4; size: -; V: TRBV6-1; CDR3: CASRGQGSANEKLFF; DNA: TGTGCCAGCCGAGGACAGGGGAGCGCGAATGAAAAACTGTTTTTT
D: TRBD1; J: TRBJ1-2; size: -; V: TRBV6-1; CDR3: CASSEGQGTYGYTF; DNA: TGTGCCAGCAGTGAGGGACAGGGAACCTATGGCTACACCTTC
D: -; J: TRBJ2-6; size: -; V: TRBV28; CDR3: CASSFEGSGANVLTF; DNA: TGTGCCAGCAGTTTCGAGGGCTCTGGGGCCAACGTCCTGACTTTC
D: TRBD1; J: TRBJ2-3; size: -; V: TRBV5-6; CDR3: CASRRDRGLGTQYF; DNA: TGTGCCAGCAGGAGGGACAGGGGGTTAGGTACGCAGTATTTT
D: -; J: TRBJ1-5; size: -; V: TRBV7-9; CDR3: CASSKRGSNQPQHF; DNA: TGTGCCAGCAGCAAGCGGGGAAGCAATCAGCCCCAGCATTTT
D: -; J: TRBJ1-1; size: few; V: TRBV7-2; CDR3: CASSSSGHGTEAFF; DNA: TGTGCCAGCAGCTCTTCGGGACATGGCACTGAAGCTTTCTTT
D: -; J: TRBJ2-1; size: -; V: TRBV27; CDR3: CASSSAGSSYNEQFF; DNA: TGTGCCAGCAGTTCCGCCGGGAGCTCCTACAATGAGCAGTTCTTC
D: TRBD2; J: TRBJ2-3; size: -; V: TRBV5-1; CDR3: CASSLFGGRDTDTQYF; DNA: TGCGCCAGCAGCTTGTTCGGGGGGAGGGACACAGATACGCAGTATTTT
D: -; J: TRBJ2-5; size: -; V: TRBV21-1; CDR3: CASSNPPFQETQYF; DNA: TGTGCCAGCAGCAACCCTCCTTTCCAAGAGACCCAGTACTTC
D: TRBD1; J: TRBJ1-1; size: -; V: TRBV28; CDR3: CASPPAGTGGGNTEAFF; DNA: TGTGCCAGCCCTCCAGCCGGGACAGGGGGCGGGAACACTGAAGCTTTCTTT
D: TRBD2; J: TRBJ2-5; size: -; V: TRBV7-2; CDR3: CASGSRRLASTQETQYF; DNA: TGTGCCAGCGGGTCCAGACGACTAGCCAGTACCCAAGAGACCCAGTACTTC
D: -; J: TRBJ2-2; size: -; V: TRBV7-6; CDR3: CASSILAEGPTGELFF; DNA: TGTGCCAGCAGCATCCTCGCTGAGGGACCAACCGGGGAGCTGTTTTTT
D: TRBD1; J: TRBJ2-7; size: -; V: TRBV4-2; CDR3: CASSQGDRGSSYEQYF; DNA: TGTGCCAGCAGCCAAGGGGACAGGGGCAGCTCCTACGAGCAGTACTTC
D: TRBD1; J: TRBJ2-1; size: -; V: TRBV5-1; CDR3: CASSFSQGVNEQFF; DNA: TGCGCCAGCAGCTTCAGTCAGGGGGTCAATGAGCAGTTCTTC
D: -; J: TRBJ1-2; size: few; V: TRBV20-1; CDR3: CRAGMGYGYTF; DNA: TGCAGAGCAGGGATGGGATATGGCTACACCTTC
D: TRBD2; J: TRBJ2-7; size: -; V: TRBV7-2; CDR3: CASSGRGGLAGGIEQYF; DNA: TGTGCCAGCAGCGGCCGGGGGGGACTAGCGGGAGGAATCGAGCAGTACTTC
D: -; J: TRBJ1-5; size: -; V: TRBV7-2; CDR3: CASSLDGRSNQPQHF; DNA: TGTGCCAGCAGCTTAGATGGGAGAAGCAATCAGCCCCAGCATTTT
D: -; J: TRBJ2-5; size: -; V: TRBV10-2; CDR3: CASSGRTARLGGETQYF; DNA: TGCGCCAGCAGTGGAAGGACTGCCAGGTTAGGGGGAGAGACCCAGTACTTC
D: -; J: TRBJ1-4; size: -; V: TRBV29-1; CDR3: CSVGALNEKLFF; DNA: TGCAGCGTTGGGGCACTTAATGAAAAACTGTTTTTT
D: -; J: TRBJ2-1; size: -; V: TRBV5-4; CDR3: CASSLADNEQFF; DNA: TGTGCCAGCAGCTTGGCCGACAATGAGCAGTTCTTC
D: TRBD2; J: TRBJ2-2; size: -; V: TRBV29-1; CDR3: CSVVPSGSQDGELFF; DNA: TGCAGCGTTGTCCCTAGCGGGAGTCAGGACGGGGAGCTGTTTTTT
D: TRBD2; J: TRBJ2-3; size: once; V: TRBV6-6; CDR3: CASSYGLAGGTDTQYF; DNA: TGTGCCAGCAGTTACGGACTAGCGGGAGGCACAGATACGCAGTATTTT
D: TRBD1; J: TRBJ1-1; size: -; V: TRBV7-9; CDR3: CASNRGGVGTEAFF; DNA: TGTGCTTCGAACAGGGGAGGTGTGGGCACTGAAGCTTTCTTT
D: TRBD2; J: TRBJ2-1; size: -; V: TRBV19; CDR3: CASNPLAGDSHEQFF; DNA: TGTGCCAGTAACCCACTAGCGGGAGATAGCCATGAGCAGTTCTTC
D: -; J: TRBJ2-7; size: -; V: TRBV29-1; CDR3: CSIVAVGGDEQYF; DNA: TGCAGCATAGTAGCGGTCGGGGGTGACGAGCAGTACTTC
D: -; J: TRBJ2-2; size: -; V: TRBV21-1; CDR3: CASIRDTNTGELFF; DNA: TGTGCCAGCATCCGGGACACTAACACCGGGGAGCTGTTTTTT
D: -; J: TRBJ2-3; size: -; V: TRBV18; CDR3: CASSPDNRVAQYF; DNA: TGTGCCAGCTCACCAGACAATAGGGTGGCGCAGTATTTT
D: TRBD2; J: TRBJ2-3; size: -; V: TRBV7-2; CDR3: CASSKGLAGGYTDTQYF; DNA: TGTGCCAGCAGCAAGGGACTAGCGGGAGGGTACACAGATACGCAGTATTTT
D: TRBD2; J: TRBJ2-1; size: -; V: TRBV14; CDR3: CASSEGGYSYNEQFF; DNA: TGTGCCAGCAGCGAGGGAGGGTATTCCTACAATGAGCAGTTCTTC
D: -; J: TRBJ1-1; size: -; V: TRBV7-9; CDR3: CASSLSLPTQGEAFF; DNA: TGTGCCAGCAGCTTATCACTCCCAACTCAGGGTGAAGCTTTCTTT
D: -; J: TRBJ2-3; size: -; V: TRBV9; CDR3: CASSVRTALTDTQYF; DNA: TGTGCCAGCAGCGTGCGGACAGCCCTCACAGATACGCAGTATTTT
D: -; J: TRBJ1-4; size: -; V: TRBV19; CDR3: CASRRGNEKLFF; DNA: TGTGCCAGTAGGAGGGGAAATGAAAAACTGTTTTTT
D: -; J: TRBJ1-2; size: many; V: TRBV7-2; CDR3: CASSYGQYGYTF; DNA: TGTGCCAGCAGCTATGGACAGTATGGCTACACCTTC
D: -; J: TRBJ1-5; size: -; V: TRBV7-9; CDR3: CASSLNLGAQHF; DNA: TGTGCCAGCAGCTTGAATCTAGGTGCCCAGCATTTT